Listed below are T cell receptor beta chains from one sample, sequenced in a study of cytomegalovirus exposure and HLA in healthy donors. Method: immunoSEQ multiplex PCR; TCRdb's copy keeps in-frame clones and lacks some. The table lists about 230,000 clones, about 83% of them singletons, with 1.3% in the top ten. The material sequenced was PBMCs. The receptor set was obtained from a human donor in good health. The CDR3 runs from the conserved cysteine through the conserved F or W. D genes are given only for firm matches. Size is omitted from some rows. Given values are once, few, many or a class for expanded clones.

CDR3 protein,CDR3 DNA,V gene,clone size,J gene,D gene
CASSEGPQGVVEQTQYF,TGTGCCAGCAGTGAAGGACCACAGGGGGTGGTGGAACAGACCCAGTACTTC,TRBV6-1,once,TRBJ2-5,TRBD1
CASSIEPREFGGELFF,TGTGCCAGCAGCATCGAACCGCGGGAGTTTGGCGGGGAGCTGTTTTTT,TRBV7-3,.,TRBJ2-2,TRBD2
CASSQDFGGGGYTF,TGCGCCAGCAGCCAAGATTTTGGGGGGGGCGGCTACACCTTC,TRBV4-1,.,TRBJ1-2,.
CAWRQRGRGNTIYF,TGTGCCTGGAGACAACGCGGTAGGGGAAACACCATATATTTT,TRBV30,once,TRBJ1-3,.
CASLETTGGGDEQFF,TGTGCCAGCCTAGAAACGACAGGGGGCGGGGATGAGCAGTTCTTC,TRBV27,.,TRBJ2-1,TRBD1
CASGAQHTNQPQHF,TGTGCCAGCGGGGCTCAGCACACCAATCAGCCCCAGCATTTT,TRBV7-2,.,TRBJ1-5,.
CAISGGSDQPQHF,TGTGCCATCAGTGGAGGTTCTGATCAGCCCCAGCATTTT,TRBV10-3,.,TRBJ1-5,.
CASSQETGWETQYF,TGCGCCAGCAGCCAAGAAACAGGGTGGGAGACCCAGTACTTC,TRBV4-1,few,TRBJ2-5,.
CASSWTGGIPEAFF,TGTGCCAGCAGCTGGACAGGGGGTATCCCTGAAGCTTTCTTT,TRBV2,.,TRBJ1-1,TRBD1
CASSFGEGKSYEQYF,TGTGCCAGCAGCTTCGGCGAGGGCAAGTCCTACGAGCAGTACTTC,TRBV5-4,.,TRBJ2-7,.
CASSVAGGSNQPQHF,TGTGCCAGCAGTGTGGCAGGGGGCAGCAATCAGCCCCAGCATTTT,TRBV6-4,.,TRBJ1-5,TRBD1
CASSLASVSAKNIQYF,TGTGCCAGCAGCTTAGCCTCGGTTTCAGCCAAAAACATTCAGTACTTC,TRBV7-2,.,TRBJ2-4,.
CASSEASGTPGELFF,TGTGCCAGCAGTGAAGCTAGCGGGACCCCCGGGGAGCTGTTTTTT,TRBV2,.,TRBJ2-2,TRBD2
CASSERASGQETQYF,TGTGCCAGCAGTGAAAGGGCTAGCGGCCAAGAGACCCAGTACTTC,TRBV2,.,TRBJ2-5,TRBD2
CSVVSGRRETQYF,TGCAGCGTTGTCAGTGGGCGCCGGGAGACCCAGTACTTC,TRBV29-1,.,TRBJ2-5,.
CASSRTSGAYTGELFF,TGTGCCAGCAGCCGGACTAGCGGAGCCTACACCGGGGAGCTGTTTTTT,TRBV5-5,.,TRBJ2-2,TRBD2
CASSSDTQETQYF,TGTGCCAGCAGTTCAGACACACAAGAGACCCAGTACTTC,TRBV27,.,TRBJ2-5,.
CSVDADEAFF,TGCAGCGTTGATGCGGATGAAGCTTTCTTT,TRBV29-1,.,TRBJ1-1,.
CASSQLYRGTTEAFF,TGCGCCAGCAGCCAACTTTACAGGGGTACCACTGAAGCTTTCTTT,TRBV4-1,.,TRBJ1-1,TRBD1